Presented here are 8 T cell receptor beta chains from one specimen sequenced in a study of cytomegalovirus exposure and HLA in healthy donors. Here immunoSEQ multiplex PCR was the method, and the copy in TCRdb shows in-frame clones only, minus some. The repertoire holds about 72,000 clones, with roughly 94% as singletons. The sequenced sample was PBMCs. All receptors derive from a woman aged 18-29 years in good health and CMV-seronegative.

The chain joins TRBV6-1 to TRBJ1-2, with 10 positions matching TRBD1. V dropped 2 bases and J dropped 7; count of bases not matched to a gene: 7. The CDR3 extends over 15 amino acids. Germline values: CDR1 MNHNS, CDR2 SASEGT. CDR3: CASSEIGTGVGGYTF. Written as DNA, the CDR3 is TGTGCCAGCAGTGAAATCGGGACAGGGGTTGGTGGCTACACCTTC.

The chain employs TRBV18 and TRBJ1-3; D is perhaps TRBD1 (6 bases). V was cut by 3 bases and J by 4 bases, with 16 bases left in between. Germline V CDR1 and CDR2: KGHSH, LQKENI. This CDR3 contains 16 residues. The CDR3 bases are TGTGCCAGCTCACCCAACAGGGCCCCCAGCGGAAACACCATATATTTT. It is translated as CASSPNRAPSGNTIYF.

Here the CDR3 reads CASSQAGEGLAKNIQYF. CDR3 nucleotides: TGTGCCAGCAGCCAAGCGGGAGAGGGCCTCGCCAAAAACATTCAGTACTTC. The J gene is TRBJ2-4, the V gene TRBV11-2, with 8 bases matching TRBD2. CDR3 size: 17 residues. V shed 5 bases and J 1 base; nucleotides not matched to a gene: 10. CDR1 is SGHAT, CDR2 FQNNGV, per germline. Full variable domain (outside the CDR3, taken from reference TRBV11-2 and TRBJ2-4): EAGVAQSPRYKIIEKRQSVAFWCNPISGHATLYWYQQILGQGPKLLIQFQNNGVVDDSQLPKDRFSAERLKGVDSTLKIQPAKLEDSAVYLCASSQAGEGLAKNIQYFGAGTRLSVL.

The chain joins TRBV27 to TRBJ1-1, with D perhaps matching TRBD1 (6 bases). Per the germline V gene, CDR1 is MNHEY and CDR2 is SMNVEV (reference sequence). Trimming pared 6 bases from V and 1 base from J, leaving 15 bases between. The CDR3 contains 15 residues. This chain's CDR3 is CASSRQTGTNTEAFF. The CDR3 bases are TGTGCCAGCAGCCGTCAGACAGGAACGAACACTGAAGCTTTCTTT.

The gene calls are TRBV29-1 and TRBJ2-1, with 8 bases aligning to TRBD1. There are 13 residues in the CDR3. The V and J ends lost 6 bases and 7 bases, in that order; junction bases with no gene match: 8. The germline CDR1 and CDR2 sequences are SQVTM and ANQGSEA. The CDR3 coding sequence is TGCAGCGTGTGGACAGGGAAATGGAATGAGCAGTTCTTC. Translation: CSVWTGKWNEQFF.

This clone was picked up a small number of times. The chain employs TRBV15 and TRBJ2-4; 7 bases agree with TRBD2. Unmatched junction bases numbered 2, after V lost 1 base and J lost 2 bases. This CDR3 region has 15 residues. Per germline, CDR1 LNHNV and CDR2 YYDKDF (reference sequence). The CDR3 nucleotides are TGTGCCACCAGCAGAGCAGCGGGGACCAAAAACATTCAGTACTTC. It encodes CATSRAAGTKNIQYF.

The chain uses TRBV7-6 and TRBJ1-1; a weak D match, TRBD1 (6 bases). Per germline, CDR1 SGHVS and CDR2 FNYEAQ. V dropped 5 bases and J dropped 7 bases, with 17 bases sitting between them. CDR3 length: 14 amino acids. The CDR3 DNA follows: TGTGCCAGCAGCACTTGGACAGACGACGTTGAAGCTTTCTTT. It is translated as CASSTWTDDVEAFF.

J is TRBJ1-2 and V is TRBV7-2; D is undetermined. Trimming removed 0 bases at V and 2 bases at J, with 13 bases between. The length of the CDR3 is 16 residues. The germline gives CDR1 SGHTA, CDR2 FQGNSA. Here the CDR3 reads CASSLAGREGNYGYTF. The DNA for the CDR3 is TGTGCCAGCAGCTTAGCGGGGAGGGAAGGAAACTATGGCTACACCTTC.